Below, 25 T cell receptor beta chains from the same sample are listed, as sequenced in a study of chemoradiotherapy in HPV16-positive cancers. TCRdb keeps only in-frame clones here, not all; method: immunoSEQ multiplex PCR. Counted here are 900 or so clones, roughly nine tenths occurring once; the ten biggest clones make up around 4%. The sequencing used tumor tissue, collected from a patient who underwent chemoradiotherapy. The receptor set was obtained from a human donor with HPV-associated anogenital cancer.

In this sample, this clone turned up once. The chain combines TRBV27 with TRBJ1-6, with a weak D call TRBD1 (6 bases). The CDR3 is 16 residues long. In germline, CDR1 is MNHEY, CDR2 SMNVEV (reference sequence). V was clipped by 2 bases and J by 7 bases, with 15 bases between them. CDR3 DNA sequence: TGTGCCAGCAGTTTACCCCGACAGGCCGGGAATTCACCCCTCCACTTT. It codes for CASSLPRQAGNSPLHF.

V is TRBV5-1 and J is TRBJ2-5; the D is unclear. V was cut by 3 bases and J by 0 bases, with 9 bases left in between. The CDR3 spans 14 residues. Germline values: CDR1 SGHRS, CDR2 YFSETQ. In nucleotides, the CDR3 is TGCGCCAGCAGCTCCAAACAATACCAAGAGACCCAGTACTTC. Translating it yields CASSSKQYQETQYF.

This chain connects TRBV28 to TRBJ1-5; a possible D gene is TRBD1 (6 bases). CDR1 and CDR2 from the germline V gene are MDHEN and SYDVKM. The V gene lost 6 bases and the J gene lost 6 bases, with 18 bases spanning the gap. The CDR3 is 15 amino acids. The CDR3, as DNA: TGTGCCAGCAGCCTTACAGGGTTTGCGGTTCAGCCCCAGCATTTT. This translates into CASSLTGFAVQPQHF.

This chain uses TRBV2 with TRBJ2-7; 9 bases match TRBD2. The length of the CDR3 is 15 residues. The ends lost 4 bases at V and 5 bases at J; junction bases unmatched: 9. The germline gives CDR1 SNHLY, CDR2 FYNNEI. As DNA, the CDR3 is TGTGCCAGCAGTGTCCCGCGGGGGGGCCACGACGAGCAGTACTTC. It codes for CASSVPRGGHDEQYF. Variable domain in full (rest from reference TRBV2 and TRBJ2-7): EPEVTQTPSHQVTQMGQEVILRCVPISNHLYFYWYRQILGQKVEFLVSFYNNEISEKSEIFDDQFSVERPDGSNFTLKIRSTKLEDSAMYFCASSVPRGGHDEQYFGPGTRLTVT.

J is TRBJ1-5 and V is TRBV7-9, with D uncertain. V lost 1 base and J lost 5, with 3 bases in between. Germline V CDR1 and CDR2: SEHNR, FQNEAQ (reference sequence). The CDR3 contains 12 residues. DNA for the CDR3: TGTGCCAGCAGCTTAGTGGATCAGCCCCAGCATTTT. This gives the protein CASSLVDQPQHF. The whole variable domain, remainder taken from reference TRBV7-9 and TRBJ1-5, is DTGVSQNPRHKITKRGQNVTFRCDPISEHNRLYWYRQTLGQGPEFLTYFQNEAQLEKSRLLSDRFSAERPKGSFSTLEIQRTEQGDSAMYLCASSLVDQPQHFGDGTRLSIL.

The rearrangement joins TRBV6-1 to TRBJ2-7; D is possibly TRBD1 or TRBD2 (5 bases each). The CDR3 runs to 15 residues. V lost 4 bases, J lost 0 bases, and 13 bases lay in between. Germline loops: CDR1 MNHNS, CDR2 SASEGT. The CDR3 is CASSVFGGSSYEQYF. As DNA, the CDR3 is TGTGCCAGCAGTGTTTTTGGGGGAAGCTCCTACGAGCAGTACTTC.

The chain employs TRBV27 and TRBJ1-6, with TRBD1 identical over 10 bases. This CDR3 spans 14 amino acids. Germline CDR1 and CDR2: MNHEY and SMNVEV (reference sequence). With 5 bases clipped from V and 7 bases from J, the junction kept 2 bases outside the gene matches. This chain's CDR3 is CASSPDRGNSPLHF. The CDR3, as DNA: TGTGCCAGCAGTCCGGACAGGGGGAATTCACCCCTCCACTTT.

The chain combines TRBV6-5 with TRBJ2-7, with D unclear. The CDR3 runs 13 residues. V lost 6 bases, J lost 1 base, and 10 bases lay in between. Germline CDR1 reads MNHEY; CDR2 reads SVGAGI. The CDR3 spells CASSPGRSYEQYF. In DNA form, the CDR3 reads TGTGCCAGCAGCCCGGGTCGGTCCTACGAGCAGTACTTC.

This clone has more than one count but fewer than ten. DNA of the CDR3: TGTGCCAGCAGTAGCGGACAGGCCAACAATCAGCCCCAGCATTTT. It yields the protein CASSSGQANNQPQHF. The chain couples TRBV2 to TRBJ1-5; 7 bases fit TRBD1. Germline CDR1 and CDR2: SNHLY and FYNNEI. V gave up 5 bases and J gave up 3 bases; unmatched junction bases: 7. The CDR3 spans 15 residues.

The V call is TRBV6-1, the J call TRBJ1-4; 9 bases map to TRBD1. The CDR3 consists of 13 residues. Germline trimming cut 8 bases from V and 9 bases from J; bases unmatched to any gene: 7. Germline assignment: CDR1 MNHNS and CDR2 SASEGT. The CDR3 DNA sequence: TGTGCCAGCGGGGGACAGGGCGCCCAAAAACTGTTTTTT. Translated: CASGGQGAQKLFF.

The genes are TRBV9 and TRBJ2-1, with D possibly TRBD1 on 6 matching bases. From germline, CDR1 is SGDLS and CDR2 YYNGEE. V shed 7 bases and J shed 9 bases, with 23 bases lying between them. CDR3 length: 15 residues. CDR3 residues: CASESAKLDRGEQFF. The DNA for the CDR3 is TGTGCCAGCGAATCCGCGAAATTGGACAGAGGTGAGCAGTTCTTC.

The rearrangement joins TRBV19 to TRBJ1-2; D is unclear. The CDR3 totals 16 residues. V lost 2 bases, J lost 2 bases, and 15 bases lay in between. The V gene's germline CDR1 is LNHDA and CDR2 SQIVND (reference sequence). The CDR3 DNA sequence: TGTGCCAGTAGTATATCTACCCCGGGTAGGAACTATGGCTACACCTTC. This sequence encodes CASSISTPGRNYGYTF.

The gene calls are TRBV28 and TRBJ2-3; tentative D call: TRBD1 (6 bases). Per the germline V gene, CDR1 is MDHEN and CDR2 is SYDVKM. The germline V and J ends were trimmed by 8 bases and 2 bases, with 11 bases remaining between them. The CDR3 length is 13 residues. The CDR3: CASGWDITDTQYF. The CDR3 bases are TGTGCCAGCGGCTGGGACATCACAGATACGCAGTATTTT.

The genes are TRBV2 and TRBJ1-5; tentative D call: TRBD1 (5 bases). The CDR3 runs 14 residues. CDR1 and CDR2 from the germline V gene are SNHLY and FYNNEI. Trimming stripped 5 bases from V and 5 bases from J, with 13 bases between. CDR3 in amino acids: CASSRAWGDQPQHF. The DNA for the CDR3 is TGTGCCAGCAGTCGTGCCTGGGGGGATCAGCCCCAGCATTTT.

The rearrangement links TRBV5-1 to TRBJ1-1; no clear D. The V gene lost 0 bases and the J gene lost 0 bases, with 6 bases spanning the gap. The CDR3 runs 14 residues. Germline V CDR1 and CDR2: SGHRS, YFSETQ. The CDR3 DNA is TGCGCCAGCAGCTTGGATGGGCTGAACACTGAAGCTTTCTTT. As protein: CASSLDGLNTEAFF.

The CDR3 coding sequence is TGTGCCAGCAGCCTAAGAAGGGGTGAGAACTCCTACAATGAGCAGTTCTTC. Its protein is CASSLRRGENSYNEQFF. The V call is TRBV11-1, the J call TRBJ2-1, with D perhaps TRBD1 (5 bases). Trimming took off 5 bases at V and 0 bases at J, with 17 bases between the two ends. The CDR3 runs 17 residues. Germline V CDR1 and CDR2: SGHAT, FQDESV (reference sequence).

The V gene is TRBV7-2, the J gene TRBJ2-3, with D uncertain. Trimming stripped 3 bases from V and 0 bases from J, with 10 bases between. This CDR3 spans 15 amino acids. CDR1 and CDR2 (germline): SGHTA, FQGNSA. CDR3 sequence (DNA): TGTGCCAGCAGCTTTGCGTGGGGAAGCACAGATACGCAGTATTTT. Encoded protein: CASSFAWGSTDTQYF.

V usage is TRBV6-6 and J usage is TRBJ2-3, with D tentatively TRBD1 (6 bases). Trimming stripped 6 bases from V and 4 bases from J, with 14 bases between. The CDR3 runs to 14 residues. In germline, CDR1 is MNHNY, CDR2 SVGAGI (reference sequence). The CDR3 loop is CASRRAQGPDTQYF. CDR3 in DNA: TGTGCCAGCAGGCGCGCACAGGGCCCAGATACGCAGTATTTT.

This clone turned up a few times. The chain employs TRBV5-1 and TRBJ2-1; D is unclear. This CDR3 contains 13 residues. V dropped 4 bases and J dropped 7 bases, with 12 bases sitting between them. CDR1 and CDR2 (germline): SGHRS, YFSETQ. CDR3 protein: CASSLPVRNEQFF. CDR3 in DNA: TGCGCCAGCAGCCTACCTGTTCGAAATGAGCAGTTCTTC.

This clone occurred once. In nucleotides, the CDR3 is TGTGCCAGCAGCCCCTGGGGAGGAACTAATGAAAAACTGTTTTTT. It encodes CASSPWGGTNEKLFF. The chain couples TRBV4-2 to TRBJ1-4; unclear D gene. Germline V gene data show CDR1 as LGHNA and CDR2 as YNFKEQ. V was pared by 4 bases and J by 1 base, with 10 bases between. This CDR3 is 15 amino acids long.

The J gene is TRBJ2-2, the V gene TRBV10-1; 7 bases are a match to TRBD1. The CDR3 contains 15 residues. The V segment lost 2 bases and the J segment 6 bases; nucleotides outside the gene matches: 6. In germline, CDR1 is WNHNN, CDR2 SYGVQD (reference sequence). The CDR3 nucleotides are TGCGCCAGCAGTGAGACCCGGACAGGCGCCGGGGAGCTGTTTTTT. Translating it yields CASSETRTGAGELFF.

The gene calls are TRBV6-5 and TRBJ2-1; 11 nucleotides line up with TRBD2. V dropped 5 bases and J dropped 10; count of bases not matched to a gene: 7. CDR3 length: 14 amino acids. CDR1 and CDR2 (germline): MNHEY, SVGAGI. The CDR3 DNA follows: TGTGCCAGCAGTAAACTAGCGGGAGAGGGGGAGCAGTTCTTC. Translated, it gives CASSKLAGEGEQFF.

The V call is TRBV6-1, the J call TRBJ1-6, with 11 bases aligning to TRBD1. Per the germline V gene, CDR1 is MNHNS and CDR2 is SASEGT. This CDR3 has 16 amino acids. The V gene end was trimmed by 0 bases and the J gene end by 10 bases; junction bases not matched to a gene: 5. DNA of the CDR3: TGTGCCAGCAGTGAAGCGCTGGACAGGGGGCTGTCACCCCTCCACTTT. Residues: CASSEALDRGLSPLHF.

V is TRBV19 and J is TRBJ1-1; possibly TRBD1 for D (6 bases). Trimming pared 6 bases from V and 0 bases from J, leaving 14 bases between. The CDR3 consists of 15 residues. CDR1 and CDR2 from the germline V gene are LNHDA and SQIVND (reference sequence). The CDR3 nucleotides are TGTGCCAGTAGCGTGGCAGGGGAGGTGAACACTGAAGCTTTCTTT. The encoded protein is CASSVAGEVNTEAFF.

This chain joins TRBV28 and TRBJ1-2; the D gene is possibly TRBD1 (5 bases). This CDR3 has 15 amino acids. The V end was cut by 2 bases, the J end by 5 bases, with 15 bases between. The germline V gene encodes CDR1 MDHEN and CDR2 SYDVKM. The CDR3 loop reads CASSLQGLFEYGYTF. The CDR3 DNA follows: TGTGCCAGCAGTTTACAGGGACTTTTCGAATATGGCTACACCTTC.